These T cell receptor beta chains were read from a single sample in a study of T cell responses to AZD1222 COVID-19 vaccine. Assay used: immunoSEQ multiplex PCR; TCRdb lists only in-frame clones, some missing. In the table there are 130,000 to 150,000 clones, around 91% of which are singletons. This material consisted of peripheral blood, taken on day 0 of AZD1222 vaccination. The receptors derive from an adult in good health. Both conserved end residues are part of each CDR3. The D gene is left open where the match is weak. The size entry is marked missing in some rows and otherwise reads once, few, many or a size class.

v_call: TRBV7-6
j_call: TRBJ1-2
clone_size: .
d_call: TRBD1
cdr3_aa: CASSGFDRGLRDGYTF
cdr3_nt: TGTGCCAGCAGCGGATTCGACAGGGGGCTTCGGGATGGCTACACCTTC

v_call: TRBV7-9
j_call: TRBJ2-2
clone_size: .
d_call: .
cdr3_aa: CASSPRDGNTGELFF
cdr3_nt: TGTGCCAGCAGCCCTCGGGACGGCAACACCGGGGAGCTGTTTTTT

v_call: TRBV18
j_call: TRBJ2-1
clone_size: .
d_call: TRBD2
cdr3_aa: CASSQGLALTGNEQFF
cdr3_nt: TGTGCCAGCTCACAGGGACTAGCGTTAACGGGAAATGAGCAGTTCTTC

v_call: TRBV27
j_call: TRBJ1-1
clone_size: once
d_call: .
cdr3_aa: CASRSGGNTEAFF
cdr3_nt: TGTGCCAGCAGGTCGGGTGGGAACACTGAAGCTTTCTTT

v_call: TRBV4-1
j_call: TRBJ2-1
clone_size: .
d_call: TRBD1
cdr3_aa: CASSQDTGAYAKDEQFF
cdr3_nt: TGCGCCAGCAGCCAAGATACAGGGGCCTACGCGAAAGATGAGCAGTTCTTC

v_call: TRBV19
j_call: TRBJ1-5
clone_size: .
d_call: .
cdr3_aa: CASSQYSNQPQHF
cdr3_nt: TGTGCCAGTAGCCAATATAGCAATCAGCCCCAGCATTTT

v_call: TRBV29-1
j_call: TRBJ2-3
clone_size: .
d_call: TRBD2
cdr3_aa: CSVGRTSGSQDTQYF
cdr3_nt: TGCAGCGTTGGCCGGACTAGCGGGAGTCAAGATACGCAGTATTTT

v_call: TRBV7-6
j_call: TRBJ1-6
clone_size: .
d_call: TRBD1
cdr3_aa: CASSFVGQGGSPLHF
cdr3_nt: TGTGCCAGCAGCTTCGTGGGACAGGGGGGATCACCCCTCCACTTT

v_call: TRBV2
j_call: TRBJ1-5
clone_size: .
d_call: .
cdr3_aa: CASRYRGLNQPQHF
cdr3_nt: TGTGCCAGCAGATACCGGGGCCTCAATCAGCCCCAGCATTTT

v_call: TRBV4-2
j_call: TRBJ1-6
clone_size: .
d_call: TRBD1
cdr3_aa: CASSLRQGDSPLHF
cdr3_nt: TGTGCCAGCAGCCTCCGACAGGGGGATTCACCCCTCCACTTT

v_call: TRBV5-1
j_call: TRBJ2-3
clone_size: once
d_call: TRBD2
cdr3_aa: CASSSRTSGGAFPDTQYF
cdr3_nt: TGCGCCAGCAGCTCGCGGACTAGCGGGGGGGCATTTCCAGATACGCAGTATTTT

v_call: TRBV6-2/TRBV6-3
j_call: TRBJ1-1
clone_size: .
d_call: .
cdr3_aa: CASSYGKGSMNTEAFF
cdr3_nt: TGTGCCAGCAGTTACGGGAAGGGGTCCATGAACACTGAAGCTTTCTTT

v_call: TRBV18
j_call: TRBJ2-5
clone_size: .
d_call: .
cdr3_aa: CASSRPEKETQYF
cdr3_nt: TGTGCCAGCTCACGACCGGAGAAGGAGACCCAGTACTTC

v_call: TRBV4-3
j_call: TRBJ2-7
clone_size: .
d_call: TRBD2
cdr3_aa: CASSRGLAGRNEQYF
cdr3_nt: TGCGCCAGCAGCCGTGGACTAGCGGGACGCAACGAGCAGTACTTC

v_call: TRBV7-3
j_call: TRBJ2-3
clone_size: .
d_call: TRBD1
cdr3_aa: CASSLTSRGQGQSKTDTQYF
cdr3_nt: TGTGCCAGCAGCTTAACGTCTAGGGGGCAGGGGCAGAGTAAGACAGATACGCAGTATTTT

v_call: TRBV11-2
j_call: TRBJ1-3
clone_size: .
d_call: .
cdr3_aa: CASSWGGGNTIYF
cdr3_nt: TGTGCCAGCAGCTGGGGCGGGGGAAACACCATATATTTT

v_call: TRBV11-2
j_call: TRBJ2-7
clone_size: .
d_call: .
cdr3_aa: CASSPRWVSGPYEQYF
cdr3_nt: TGTGCCAGCAGCCCCCGTTGGGTTAGCGGACCCTACGAGCAGTACTTC

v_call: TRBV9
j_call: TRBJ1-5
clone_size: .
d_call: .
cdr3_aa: CASSPGGTAQPQHF
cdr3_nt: TGTGCCAGCAGCCCTGGAGGCACCGCTCAGCCCCAGCATTTT

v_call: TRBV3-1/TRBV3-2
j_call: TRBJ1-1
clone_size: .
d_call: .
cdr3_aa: CASSQPGTAVTEAFF
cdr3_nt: TGTGCCAGCAGCCAACCCGGGACGGCAGTTACTGAAGCTTTCTTT

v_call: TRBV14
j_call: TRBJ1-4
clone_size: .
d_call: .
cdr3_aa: CASSQVGEKLFF
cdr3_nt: TGTGCCAGCAGCCAAGTGGGTGAAAAACTGTTTTTT

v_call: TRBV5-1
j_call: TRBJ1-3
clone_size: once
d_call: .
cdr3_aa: CASSPVSTSSGNTIYF
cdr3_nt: TGCGCCAGCAGTCCTGTGAGCACGAGCTCTGGAAACACCATATATTTT

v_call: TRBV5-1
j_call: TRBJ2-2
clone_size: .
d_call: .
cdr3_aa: CASSLNGAGELFF
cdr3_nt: TGCGCCAGCAGTCTTAATGGGGCCGGGGAGCTGTTTTTT

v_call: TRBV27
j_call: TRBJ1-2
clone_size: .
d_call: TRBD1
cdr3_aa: CASSSNPPGQRVGYTF
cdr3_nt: TGTGCCAGCAGTTCCAACCCTCCGGGACAGCGTGTGGGCTACACCTTC

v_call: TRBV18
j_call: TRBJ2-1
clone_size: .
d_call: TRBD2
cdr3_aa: CASFPGGRAVEQFF
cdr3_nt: TGTGCCAGCTTCCCTGGCGGGAGGGCGGTTGAGCAGTTCTTC

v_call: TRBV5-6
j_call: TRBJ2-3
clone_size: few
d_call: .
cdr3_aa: CASSLFGPDTQYF
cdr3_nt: TGTGCCAGCAGCTTGTTCGGGCCAGATACGCAGTATTTT

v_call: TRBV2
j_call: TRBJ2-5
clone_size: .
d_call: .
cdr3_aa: CASKGTAQETQYF
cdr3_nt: TGTGCCAGCAAAGGGACGGCACAAGAGACCCAGTACTTC

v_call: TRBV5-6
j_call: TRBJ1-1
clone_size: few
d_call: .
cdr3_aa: CASSPVLNTEAFF
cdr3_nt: TGTGCCAGCAGCCCCGTCTTGAACACTGAAGCTTTCTTT

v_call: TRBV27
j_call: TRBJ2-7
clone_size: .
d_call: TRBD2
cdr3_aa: CASMGNLAGEFEQYF
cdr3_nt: TGTGCCAGCATGGGAAATCTAGCGGGAGAGTTCGAGCAGTACTTC